Below, 20 T cell receptor beta chains from the same sample are listed, as sequenced in a study of blood T cell repertoires in COVID-19. The method was immunoSEQ multiplex PCR; TCRdb's version includes in-frame clones alone and lacks a portion of them. The sample has 250,000 to 300,000 clones, 88% seen once. The sample consisted of PBMCs or T cells enriched from blood (not recorded which). All receptors come from an older woman in a cohort exposed to, infected with or recovered from COVID-19 (not recorded which).

The V and J genes are TRBV27 and TRBJ1-2; possibly TRBD1 for D (5 bases). Trimming stripped 6 bases from V and 5 bases from J, with 16 bases between. The CDR3 is 14 residues long. Germline V lookup: CDR1 MNHEY, CDR2 SMNVEV (reference sequence). Here the CDR3 reads CASRSTGTVYGYTF. As DNA, the CDR3 is TGTGCCAGCAGGTCAACCGGGACTGTATATGGCTACACCTTC.

The chain employs TRBV4-1 and TRBJ2-2, with 9 bases matching TRBD2. In germline, CDR1 is MGHRA, CDR2 YSYEKL. The CDR3 covers 17 residues. J was trimmed by 5 bases and V by 1 base; bases with no gene match: 8. CDR3 region: CASSQASGIGGTGELFF. The DNA of the CDR3 is TGCGCCAGCAGCCAAGCTAGCGGGATAGGGGGAACCGGGGAGCTGTTTTTT.

Only one count was recorded for this clone. CDR3 residues: CASSPLEGNEQFF. DNA for the CDR3: TGTGCCAGCAGCCCTCTGGAGGGCAATGAGCAGTTCTTC. The chain links TRBV7-3 to TRBJ2-1; a possible D gene is TRBD2 (6 bases). The V end lost 5 bases, the J end lost 6 bases, and 11 bases lay between the germline ends. Germline assignment: CDR1 SGHTA and CDR2 FQGTGA. This CDR3 spans 13 amino acids.

The chain joins TRBV6-5 to TRBJ2-7, with 8 nucleotides matching TRBD1. V trimming: 6 bases; J trimming: 6 bases; junction bases outside the gene matches: 1. Germline V gene data show CDR1 as MNHEY and CDR2 as SVGAGI. The CDR3 has 11 amino acids. CDR3 in DNA: TGTGCCAGCAGAACAGGGGGCGAGCAGTACTTC. Protein sequence: CASRTGGEQYF.

The J gene is TRBJ2-3, the V gene TRBV3-1 (or the pseudogene TRBV3-2), with D hard to call. Germline loops: CDR1 LGHDT, CDR2 YNNKEL (reference sequence). Trimming shortened V by 1 base and J by 0 bases, and 5 bases separated the two germline ends. The CDR3 runs to 14 residues. The CDR3 spells CASSQGRSTDTQYF. In nucleotides, the CDR3 is TGTGCCAGCAGCCAAGGCCGGAGCACAGATACGCAGTATTTT.

The chain has TRBV4-2 and TRBJ2-7, with D maybe TRBD2 (6 bases). Germline CDR1 and CDR2: LGHNA and YNFKEQ. V lost 3 bases to trimming and J lost 3 bases, with 12 bases between them. The CDR3 totals 14 residues. The CDR3 DNA reads as TGTGCCAGCAGCCAGCGGGATAGTGGCTACGAGCAGTACTTC. This translates into CASSQRDSGYEQYF.

The rearrangement joins TRBV3-1 (or the pseudogene TRBV3-2) to TRBJ1-2; possible D gene TRBD1, 6 bases. This CDR3 has 13 amino acids. Germline V CDR1 and CDR2: LGHDT, YNNKEL (reference sequence). V was cut by 8 bases and J by 6 bases, with 16 bases left in between. The chain's CDR3 is CASLGGGGDGYTF. The CDR3 DNA sequence: TGTGCCAGCCTGGGAGGGGGAGGTGATGGCTACACCTTC.

The chain employs TRBV24-1 and TRBJ1-5; D not certain. V was clipped by 1 base and J by 7 bases, with 7 bases between them. Germline loops: CDR1 KGHDR, CDR2 SFDVKD. This CDR3 has 13 residues. CDR3 nucleotide sequence: TGTGCCACCAGTGATTTTGTGGGCCAGCCCCAGCATTTT. It specifies CATSDFVGQPQHF.

The chain employs TRBV15 and TRBJ2-2, with 10 bases matching TRBD1. This CDR3 comprises 17 residues. The J segment lost 7 bases and the V segment lost 5 bases, leaving 13 bases of the junction unmatched. From germline, CDR1 is LNHNV and CDR2 YYDKDF (reference sequence). Here the CDR3 reads CATSPRSKTGGHGELFF. The CDR3 coding sequence is TGTGCCACCAGCCCCCGATCTAAGACAGGGGGCCACGGGGAGCTGTTTTTT.

This clone was counted between two and nine times. The chain links TRBV5-1 to TRBJ2-1; 10 nucleotides agree with TRBD2. CDR3 size: 15 residues. Trimming at V came to 0 bases and at J to 6 bases, leaving 3 bases not matched to a gene. Germline CDR1 is SGHRS and CDR2 is YFSETQ. CDR3: CASSLGVAGGNEQFF. In DNA form, the CDR3 reads TGCGCCAGCAGCTTGGGGGTAGCGGGAGGCAATGAGCAGTTCTTC. Full variable domain (outside the CDR3, taken from reference TRBV5-1 and TRBJ2-1): KAGVTQTPRYLIKTRGQQVTLSCSPISGHRSVSWYQQTPGQGLQFLFEYFSETQRNKGNFPGRFSGRQFSNSRSEMNVSTLELGDSALYLCASSLGVAGGNEQFFGPGTRLTVL.

The chain recombines TRBV2 with TRBJ2-3, with 7 bases that match TRBD2. The V segment lost 7 bases and the J segment 3 bases; nucleotides outside the gene matches: 10. This CDR3 spans 15 amino acids. Germline V gene lookup returns CDR1 SNHLY and CDR2 FYNNEI. CDR3 region: CASTMGGGATDTQYF. CDR3 in DNA: TGTGCCAGCACCATGGGCGGGGGAGCAACAGATACGCAGTATTTT. Drawing the rest from reference TRBV2 and TRBJ2-3, the complete variable domain is EPEVTQTPSHQVTQMGQEVILRCVPISNHLYFYWYRQILGQKVEFLVSFYNNEISEKSEIFDDQFSVERPDGSNFTLKIRSTKLEDSAMYFCASTMGGGATDTQYFGPGTRLTVL.

The chain couples TRBV4-1 to TRBJ1-2; D gene ambiguous. Germline assignment: CDR1 MGHRA and CDR2 YSYEKL. V was trimmed by 1 base and J by 4 bases, leaving 10 bases between them. The CDR3 is made up of 14 amino acids. The chain's CDR3 is CASSQASGGYGYTF. DNA of the CDR3: TGCGCCAGCAGCCAAGCCAGCGGCGGCTATGGCTACACCTTC.

This chain uses TRBV7-6 with TRBJ2-7; TRBD2 might be the D (6 bases). The CDR3 is 15 residues long. The ends were cut back, 1 base at V and 0 bases at J, with 10 bases in the middle. The germline V gene has CDR1 SGHVS and CDR2 FNYEAQ. In nucleotides, the CDR3 is TGTGCCAGCAGCTTAGGCGGGGAGAGCTCCTACGAGCAGTACTTC. Protein sequence: CASSLGGESSYEQYF.

The chain employs TRBV30 and TRBJ2-3; the D gene is possibly TRBD2 (6 bases). Deletions cut 8 bases from V and 6 bases from J, with 6 bases between. CDR3 length: 9 residues. Germline CDR1 is GTSNPN and CDR2 is SVGIG (reference sequence). The CDR3 is CAAGDTQYF. CDR3 coding DNA: TGTGCCGCGGGGGATACGCAGTATTTT.

The gene calls are TRBV6-5 and TRBJ2-2, with 11 bases identical to TRBD2. In germline, CDR1 is MNHEY, CDR2 SVGAGI. The CDR3 is 16 amino acids. V gave up 4 bases and J gave up 6 bases; unmatched junction bases: 7. The CDR3 DNA reads as TGTGCCAGCAGTTCCACTAGCGGGAGTCGTCCCGGGGAGCTGTTTTTT. Its translation is CASSSTSGSRPGELFF.

The chain has TRBV24-1 and TRBJ2-3; perhaps TRBD2 as D (7 bases). Trimming pared 0 bases from V and 1 base from J, leaving 13 bases between. The CDR3 consists of 17 residues. Germline-derived CDR1 and CDR2 are KGHDR and SFDVKD. The CDR3, as DNA: TGTGCCACCAGTGATTTGAAGTGGGAGGGGGGCACAGATACGCAGTATTTT. Translating gives CATSDLKWEGGTDTQYF.

J is TRBJ2-2 and V is TRBV7-3; a possible D gene is TRBD1 (5 bases). V gave up 3 bases and J gave up 3 bases, with 8 bases separating them. Germline loops: CDR1 SGHTA, CDR2 FQGTGA. This CDR3 spans 14 amino acids. The DNA of the CDR3 is TGTGCCAGCAGCTTTCAGGGCGACACCGGGGAGCTGTTTTTT. Encoded protein: CASSFQGDTGELFF.

This rearrangement joins TRBV12-5 to TRBJ2-3; 8 bases map to TRBD2. The V gene's germline CDR1 is LGHNT and CDR2 FRNRAP. The CDR3 covers 13 residues. CDR3 sequence (DNA): TGTGCACCCATAGCGGGGATCACAGATACGCAGTATTTT. As protein: CAPIAGITDTQYF.

V is TRBV10-1 and J is TRBJ1-5; TRBD1 is a possible D gene (6 bases). Germline-derived CDR1 and CDR2 are WNHNN and SYGVQD (reference sequence). CDR3 size: 16 residues. V was pared by 11 bases and J by 2 bases, with 22 bases between. CDR3 sequence reads: CACCVGGLGGNQPQHF. CDR3 coding DNA: TGCGCCTGCTGTGTGGGGGGGCTGGGGGGCAATCAGCCCCAGCATTTT.

J is TRBJ2-3 and V is TRBV7-8, with TRBD2 identical over 13 bases. The CDR3 spans 18 residues. Germline values: CDR1 SGHVS, CDR2 FQNEAQ. J was trimmed by 4 bases and V by 4 bases; bases with no gene match: 11. CDR3 protein: CASSSWTSGRYIADTQYF. The CDR3 DNA sequence: TGTGCCAGCAGCTCCTGGACTAGCGGGAGATATATAGCAGATACGCAGTATTTT.